The clone carrying this T cell receptor (beta chain) was detected only a few times. The entry originates in a study of T cells after yellow fever vaccination. Study context: Researchers used SMART-Seq v4 Ultra Low Input to prepare fractions that had low cell numbers. Notes on the study in general: The CD4 and CD8 compartments had a small share of their clonotypes in common. Subsequent to the booster, the majority of primary-vaccination clones reappeared (96% CD4, about 90% CD8).

By 5'RACE template switching, TCR cDNA was produced, with a universal primer site and UMIs added in the process. MiXCR, run by TCRdb on the 5' RACE reads, gives a single entry per CDR3 protein. The top ten hold approximately 15% of the sample, which has about 45,000 distinct CDR3 sequences, about 7% seen once. Trimming removed 7 bases at V and 3 bases at J, with 13 bases between. This CDR3 contains 14 residues. Germline CDR1 and CDR2: LGHNT and FRNRAP. This receptor was taken from a young man who received the YFV17D yellow fever vaccine. This chain links TRBV12-5 with TRBJ2-1, with D perhaps matching TRBD1 or TRBD2 (5 bases each). Sequenced here: CD8+ T cells not binding an NS4B(214-222) dextramer, sorted from PBMCs, sampled 45 days after the yellow fever booster vaccination. The CDR3: CASDPWGNYNEQFF. The CDR3 region has the DNA TGTGCTAGTGACCCTTGGGGGAACTACAATGAGCAGTTCTTC. The full variable domain, in which reference TRBV12-5 and TRBJ2-1 provide the parts outside the CDR3, is DARVTQTPRHKVTEMGQEVTMRCQPILGHNTVFWYRQTMMQGLELLAYFRNRAPLDDSGMPKDRFSAEMPDATLATLKIQPSEPRDSAVYFCASDPWGNYNEQFFGPGTRLTVL.